This T cell receptor beta chain was retrieved from a study of T cell responses to AZD1222 COVID-19 vaccine. Whole-study findings and limits: At baseline, seropositivity was found in only a handful of AZD1222 recipients.

Researchers grouped second doses given at about 4 or about 12 weeks into one pool. This CDR3 has 15 amino acids. V was pared by 0 bases and J by 1 base, with 9 bases between. Per germline, CDR1 LGHNA and CDR2 YSLEER. A word on this clone: Its antigen remains unknown.

Libraries were prepared by immunoSEQ multiplex PCR; TCRdb keeps only in-frame clonotypes and omits some of them. This sample has about 84,000 clones; 75% to 90% occur once, and the top ten carry 9.5% to 13%. The specimen comprised peripheral blood, sampled 28 days after the second AZD1222 dose. The sequence derives from an adult who received the AZD1222 COVID-19 vaccine. J is TRBJ1-1 and V is TRBV4-3; D gene unclear. CDR3 bases: TGCGCCAGCAGCCAAGATTCAGCGGGGAACACTGAAGCTTTCTTT. As protein: CASSQDSAGNTEAFF.